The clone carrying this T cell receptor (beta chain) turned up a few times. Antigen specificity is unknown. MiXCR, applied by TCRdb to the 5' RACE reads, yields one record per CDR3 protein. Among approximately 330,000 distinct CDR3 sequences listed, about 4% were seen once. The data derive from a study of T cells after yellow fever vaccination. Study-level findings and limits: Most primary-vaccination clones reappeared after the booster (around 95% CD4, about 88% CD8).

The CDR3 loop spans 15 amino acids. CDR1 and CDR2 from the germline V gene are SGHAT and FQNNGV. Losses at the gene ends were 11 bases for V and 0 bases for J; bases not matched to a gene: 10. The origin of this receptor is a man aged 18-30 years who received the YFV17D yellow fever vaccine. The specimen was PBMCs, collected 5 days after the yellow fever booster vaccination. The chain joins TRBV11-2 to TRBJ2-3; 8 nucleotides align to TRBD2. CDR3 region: CAGGRGGMSTDTQYF. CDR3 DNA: TGTGCCGGGGGCCGGGGGGGAATGAGCACAGATACGCAGTATTTT.